This TCR beta chain came from a study of shared clonotypes between healthy human individuals. A split of CD4+ cells into CD45RA+ naive and CD45RA-negative memory subsets was performed. V shed 7 bases and J 0 bases; nucleotides not matched to a gene: 8. The germline V gene encodes CDR1 SGHAT and CDR2 FQNNGV. This CDR3 has 16 amino acids. Original processing notes: ImmunoSEQ gave junction-only sequences without quality scores, so filtering differed. TCRdb's copy holds only in-frame clones and misses some; the assay was immunoSEQ multiplex PCR. From that table come the V and J calls and clone size; the DNA was used to work out D and trimming. The data hold 950,000 to 1,200,000 clones, with approximately 75% observed a single time. This clone was recorded a few times. Its antigen remains unidentified. General observations from the study: A handful of donors showed sharing of approximately 5% of naive CD4 clonotypes. Unshared clonotypes carried lower generation probabilities than those common to all four donors.

The V gene is TRBV11-2, the J gene TRBJ2-2; 7 nucleotides match TRBD1. The receptor comes from a man younger than 35 in good health. Some clones in this sample may be carry-over from other donors' samples. Sequencing was done on a sample of memory CD4+ T cells from PBMCs. The subset denotes: CD45RA-negative fraction. CDR3 coding DNA: TGTGCCAGCATCGACAGGGTAATAACGAACACCGGGGAGCTGTTTTTT. Protein product: CASIDRVITNTGELFF. The full variable domain, in which reference TRBV11-2 and TRBJ2-2 provide the parts outside the CDR3, is EAGVAQSPRYKIIEKRQSVAFWCNPISGHATLYWYQQILGQGPKLLIQFQNNGVVDDSQLPKDRFSAERLKGVDSTLKIQPAKLEDSAVYLCASIDRVITNTGELFFGEGSRLTVL.